The sequence of this T cell receptor beta chain was determined in a study of CD8 T cells in ankylosing spondylitis. Whole-study results and caveats: In ankylosing spondylitis blood, a motif of about eight highly homologous TCR beta variants appeared characteristic. Prior work had noted some motif variants in reactive arthritis blood and synovial fluid. Significantly higher representation of disease-linked clones was reported for matched ankylosing spondylitis synovial fluid.

This clonotype was recorded a few times. What it binds is unknown. MiXCR, run by TCRdb on the 5' RACE reads, gives a single entry per CDR3 protein. This table has 300,000 to 350,000 distinct CDR3 sequences, 11% appearing once. From germline, CDR1 is GTSNPN and CDR2 SVGIG (reference sequence). This CDR3 contains 12 residues. Between the trimmed V and J ends, which lost 4 bases and 4 bases, there was a span of 7 bases. This chain joins TRBV30 and TRBJ1-4, with D hard to call. The TCR comes from a female donor with ankylosing spondylitis or in good health (not recorded which). Sequencing was performed on blood, either unsorted or a sorted T cell fraction (not recorded which). The CDR3 DNA sequence: TGTGCCTGGACTAGAATTAATGAAAAACTGTTTTTT. Translated, it gives CAWTRINEKLFF.